This TCR beta chain comes out of a study of response to subunit inactivated influenza vaccine. From the RT-PCR reads, TCRdb called clonotypes with MiXCR, one entry per CDR3 protein. The sample has about 580,000 distinct CDR3 sequences, approximately 14% seen once. V shed 1 base and J shed 8 bases, with 15 bases lying between them. Germline CDR1 is SGHVS and CDR2 is FNYEAQ. This CDR3 comprises 15 residues. General study results and limits: Seasonal influenza vaccination, on each occasion, was suggested by the authors to recruit few new T cells.

This clonotype was counted between two and nine times. Its antigen remains unknown. The material was PBMCs from blood, obtained roughly 13 days after vaccination. The sequence came from a man over 45 who received an inactivated influenza vaccine. The chain combines TRBV7-6 with TRBJ2-1; D remains unclear. The CDR3 nucleotides read TGTGCCAGCAGCTTAGGACAAGGACCTCTCTATGAGCAGTTCTTC. Its protein product is CASSLGQGPLYEQFF.